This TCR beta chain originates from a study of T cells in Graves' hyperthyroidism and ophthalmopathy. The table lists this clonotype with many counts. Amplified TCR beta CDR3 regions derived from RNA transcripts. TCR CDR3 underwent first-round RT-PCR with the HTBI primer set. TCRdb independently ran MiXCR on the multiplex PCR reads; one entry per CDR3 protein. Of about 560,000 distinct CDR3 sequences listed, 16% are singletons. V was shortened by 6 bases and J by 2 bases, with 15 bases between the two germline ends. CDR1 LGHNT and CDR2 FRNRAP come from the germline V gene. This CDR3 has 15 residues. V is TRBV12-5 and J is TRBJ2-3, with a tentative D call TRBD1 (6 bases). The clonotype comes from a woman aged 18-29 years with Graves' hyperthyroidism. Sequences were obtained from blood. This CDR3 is CASGPTGWATDTQYF. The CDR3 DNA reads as TGTGCTAGTGGCCCCACAGGGTGGGCCACAGATACGCAGTATTTT. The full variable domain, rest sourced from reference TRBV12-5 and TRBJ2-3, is DARVTQTPRHKVTEMGQEVTMRCQPILGHNTVFWYRQTMMQGLELLAYFRNRAPLDDSGMPKDRFSAEMPDATLATLKIQPSEPRDSAVYFCASGPTGWATDTQYFGPGTRLTVL.